The 8 T cell receptor beta chains below were found in one sample sequenced in a study of T cells in localized non-small cell lung cancer. Here immunoSEQ multiplex PCR was the method, and the copy in TCRdb shows in-frame clones only, minus some. This sample has about 20,000 clones, with roughly four fifths found just once. Sequenced here: peripheral blood, sampled before any cancer treatment. All receptors derive from a man aged 40 to 70 with stage I lung adenocarcinoma.

The CDR3: CASSLLHTYEQYF. The CDR3 DNA reads as TGTGCCAGCAGCTTGCTCCATACCTACGAGCAGTACTTC. J is TRBJ2-7 and V is TRBV11-2; D remains unclear. The ends were cut back, 3 bases at V and 2 bases at J, with 8 bases in the middle. Germline loops: CDR1 SGHAT, CDR2 FQNNGV. The CDR3 spans 13 residues.

The rearrangement links TRBV18 to TRBJ2-1, with D perhaps TRBD1 or TRBD2 (5 bases each). Germline assignment: CDR1 KGHSH and CDR2 LQKENI. The CDR3 covers 11 residues. Trimming took off 5 bases at V and 8 bases at J, with 7 bases between the two ends. This chain's CDR3 is CASSRGDEQFF. The CDR3 bases are TGTGCCAGCTCAAGGGGAGATGAGCAGTTCTTC.

The J gene is TRBJ1-1, the V gene TRBV28; maybe TRBD1 (5 bases). Between the trimmed V and J ends, which lost 7 bases and 4 bases, there was a span of 16 bases. CDR1 is MDHEN and CDR2 is SYDVKM in the germline V gene. The CDR3 runs 14 residues. CDR3 protein: CASTRGGTATEAFF. In DNA, the CDR3 is TGTGCCAGCACTCGGGGGGGGACGGCCACTGAAGCTTTCTTT.

The chain carries TRBV2 and TRBJ1-4; a weak D match, TRBD1 (5 bases). CDR3 length: 13 residues. V was pared by 4 bases and J by 8 bases, with 11 bases between. Germline V CDR1 and CDR2: SNHLY, FYNNEI. The CDR3 loop is CASSGTGGEKLFF. Written as DNA, the CDR3 is TGTGCCAGCAGTGGAACAGGAGGCGAAAAACTGTTTTTT.

With respect to this clone: Compared with germline, one end of the junction differs, possibly owing to a read error. The rearrangement links TRBV27 to TRBJ1-1; D is ambiguous. Germline CDR1 is MNHEY and CDR2 is SMNVEV (reference sequence). The CDR3 is 14 residues long. The CDR3 is CASSFFGMNTETFF. CDR3 DNA sequence: TGTGCCAGCAGTTTTTTCGGCATGAACACTGAAACTTTCTTT.

This clone turned up a few times. The V and J genes are TRBV11-1 and TRBJ2-3; D might be TRBD2 (6 bases). V lost 1 base to trimming and J lost 1 base, with 12 bases between them. The CDR3 is 16 residues long. Per the germline V gene, CDR1 is SGHAT and CDR2 is FQDESV (reference sequence). The CDR3 sequence: CASSLGSTRGTDTQYF. CDR3 DNA: TGTGCCAGCAGCTTAGGGTCGACTAGGGGCACAGATACGCAGTATTTT. Based on the CDR3 plus reference TRBV11-1 and TRBJ2-3, the full variable domain is EAEVAQSPRYKITEKSQAVAFWCDPISGHATLYWYRQILGQGPELLVQFQDESVVDDSQLPKDRFSAERLKGVDSTLKIQPAELGDSAMYLCASSLGSTRGTDTQYFGPGTRLTVL.

The J gene is TRBJ2-2, the V gene TRBV9; weak D call: TRBD2 (6 bases). Germline V gives CDR1 SGDLS, CDR2 YYNGEE. The CDR3 has 13 residues. V lost 4 bases and J lost 7, with 11 bases in between. The CDR3 DNA follows: TGTGCCAGCAGCCCGTGGGAGGTCGGGGAGCTGTTTTTT. It yields the protein CASSPWEVGELFF. Complete variable domain (other parts from reference TRBV9 and TRBJ2-2): DSGVTQTPKHLITATGQRVTLRCSPRSGDLSVYWYQQSLDQGLQFLIQYYNGEERAKGNILERFSAQQFPDLHSELNLSSLELGDSALYFCASSPWEVGELFFGEGSRLTVL.

V gene TRBV7-8 combines with J gene TRBJ2-5; D is unclear. This CDR3 spans 12 amino acids. Germline lookup yields CDR1 SGHVS and CDR2 FQNEAQ. Trimming pared 6 bases from V and 4 bases from J, leaving 9 bases between. The CDR3 sequence is CASRFLGETQYF. As DNA, the CDR3 is TGTGCCAGCAGGTTTTTGGGAGAGACCCAGTACTTC. Full variable domain (rest looked up from reference TRBV7-8 and TRBJ2-5): GAGVSQSPRYKVAKRGQDVALRCDPISGHVSLFWYQQALGQGPEFLTYFQNEAQLDKSGLPSDRFFAERPEGSVSTLKIQRTQQEDSAVYLCASRFLGETQYFGPGTRLLVL.